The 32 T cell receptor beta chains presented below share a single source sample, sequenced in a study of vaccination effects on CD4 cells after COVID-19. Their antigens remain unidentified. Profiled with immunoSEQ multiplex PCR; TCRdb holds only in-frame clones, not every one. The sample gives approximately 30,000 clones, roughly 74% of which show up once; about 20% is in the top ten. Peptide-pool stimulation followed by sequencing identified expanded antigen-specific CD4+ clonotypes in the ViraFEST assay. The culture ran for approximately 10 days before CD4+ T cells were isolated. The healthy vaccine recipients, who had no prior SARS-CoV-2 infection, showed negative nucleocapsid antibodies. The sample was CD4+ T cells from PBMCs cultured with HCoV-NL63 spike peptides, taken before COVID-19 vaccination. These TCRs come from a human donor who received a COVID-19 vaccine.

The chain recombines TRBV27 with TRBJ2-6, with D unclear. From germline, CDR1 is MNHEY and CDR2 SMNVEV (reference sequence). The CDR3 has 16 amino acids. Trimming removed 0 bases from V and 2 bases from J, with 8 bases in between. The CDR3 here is CASSLSPWPGANVLTF. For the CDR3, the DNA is TGTGCCAGCAGTTTATCCCCGTGGCCTGGGGCCAACGTCCTGACTTTC.

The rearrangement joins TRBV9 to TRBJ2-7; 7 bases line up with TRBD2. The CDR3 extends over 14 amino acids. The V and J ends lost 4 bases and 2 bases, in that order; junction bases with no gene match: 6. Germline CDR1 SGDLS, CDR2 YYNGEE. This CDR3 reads CASSPPGTTYEQYF. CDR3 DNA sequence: TGTGCCAGCAGCCCACCGGGGACTACCTACGAGCAGTACTTC.

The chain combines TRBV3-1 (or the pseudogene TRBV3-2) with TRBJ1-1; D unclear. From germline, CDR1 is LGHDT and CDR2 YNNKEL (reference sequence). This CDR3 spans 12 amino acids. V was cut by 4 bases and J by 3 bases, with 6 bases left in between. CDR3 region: CASSPSDTEAFF. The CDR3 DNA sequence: TGTGCCAGCAGCCCCTCGGACACTGAAGCTTTCTTT.

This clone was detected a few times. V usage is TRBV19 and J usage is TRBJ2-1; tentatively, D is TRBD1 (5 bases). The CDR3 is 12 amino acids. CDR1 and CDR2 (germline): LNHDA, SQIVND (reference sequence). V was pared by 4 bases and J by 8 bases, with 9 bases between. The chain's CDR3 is CASSRGRDEQFF. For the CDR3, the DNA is TGTGCCAGTAGTAGGGGCCGGGATGAGCAGTTCTTC.

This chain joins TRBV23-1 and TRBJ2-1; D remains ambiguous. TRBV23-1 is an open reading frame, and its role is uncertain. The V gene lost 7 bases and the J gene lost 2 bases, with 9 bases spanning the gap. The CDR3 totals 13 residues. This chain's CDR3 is CASNPGPYNEQFF. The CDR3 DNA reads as TGCGCCAGCAACCCGGGCCCCTACAATGAGCAGTTCTTC.

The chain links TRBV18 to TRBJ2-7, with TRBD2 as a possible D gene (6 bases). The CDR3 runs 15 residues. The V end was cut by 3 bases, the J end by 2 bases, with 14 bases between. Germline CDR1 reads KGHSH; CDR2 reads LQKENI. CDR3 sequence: CASSPTRTSPYEQYF. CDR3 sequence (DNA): TGTGCCAGCTCACCGACTAGGACATCCCCCTACGAGCAGTACTTC.

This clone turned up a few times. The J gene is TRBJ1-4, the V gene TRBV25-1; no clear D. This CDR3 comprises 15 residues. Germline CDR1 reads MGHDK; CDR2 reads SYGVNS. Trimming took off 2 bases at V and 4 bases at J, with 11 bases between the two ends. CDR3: CASSERTGINEKLFF. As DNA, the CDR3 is TGTGCCAGCAGTGAACGTACCGGAATTAATGAAAAACTGTTTTTT.

The CDR3 is CASSLALGGDGTNYGYTF. Written as DNA, the CDR3 is TGTGCCAGCAGCTTAGCGTTGGGGGGCGACGGAACTAACTATGGCTACACCTTC. The chain links TRBV7-9 to TRBJ1-2, with a tentative D call TRBD1 (6 bases). The V end lost 0 bases, the J end lost 0 bases, and 17 bases lay between the germline ends. The CDR3 extends over 18 amino acids. The germline V gene encodes CDR1 SEHNR and CDR2 FQNEAQ (reference sequence).

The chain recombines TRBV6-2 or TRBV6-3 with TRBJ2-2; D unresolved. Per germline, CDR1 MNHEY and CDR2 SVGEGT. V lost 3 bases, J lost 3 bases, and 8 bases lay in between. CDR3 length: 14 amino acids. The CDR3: CASSYAYDTGELFF. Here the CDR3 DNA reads TGTGCCAGCAGTTATGCGTACGACACCGGGGAGCTGTTTTTT.

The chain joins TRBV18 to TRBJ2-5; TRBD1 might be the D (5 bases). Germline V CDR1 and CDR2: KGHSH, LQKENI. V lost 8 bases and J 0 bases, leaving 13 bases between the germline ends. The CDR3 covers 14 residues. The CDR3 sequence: CASLLGRNQETQYF. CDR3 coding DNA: TGTGCCAGCCTCCTGGGGCGGAACCAAGAGACCCAGTACTTC. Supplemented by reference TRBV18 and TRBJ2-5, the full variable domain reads NAGVMQNPRHLVRRRGQEARLRCSPMKGHSHVYWYRQLPEEGLKFMVYLQKENIIDESGMPKERFSAEFPKEGPSILRIQQVVRGDSAAYFCASLLGRNQETQYFGPGTRLLVL.

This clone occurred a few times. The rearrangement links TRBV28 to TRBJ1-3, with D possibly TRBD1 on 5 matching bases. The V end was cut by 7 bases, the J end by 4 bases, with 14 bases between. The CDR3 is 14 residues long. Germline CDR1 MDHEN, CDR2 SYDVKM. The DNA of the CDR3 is TGTGCCAGCACTTTGGGGGGGTACGGAAACACCATATATTTT. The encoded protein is CASTLGGYGNTIYF.

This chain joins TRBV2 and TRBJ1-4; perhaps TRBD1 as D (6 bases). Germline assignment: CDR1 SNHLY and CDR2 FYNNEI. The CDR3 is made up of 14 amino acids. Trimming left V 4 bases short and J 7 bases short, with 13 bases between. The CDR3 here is CASSGGAAGEKLFF. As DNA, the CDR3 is TGTGCCAGCAGTGGGGGGGCAGCGGGTGAAAAACTGTTTTTT.

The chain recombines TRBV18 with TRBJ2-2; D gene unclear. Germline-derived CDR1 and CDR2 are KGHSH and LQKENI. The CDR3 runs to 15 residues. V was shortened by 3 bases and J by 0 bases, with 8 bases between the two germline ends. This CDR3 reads CASSPYRANTGELFF. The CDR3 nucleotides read TGTGCCAGCTCACCGTACAGAGCGAACACCGGGGAGCTGTTTTTT. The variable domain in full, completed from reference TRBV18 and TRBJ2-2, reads NAGVMQNPRHLVRRRGQEARLRCSPMKGHSHVYWYRQLPEEGLKFMVYLQKENIIDESGMPKERFSAEFPKEGPSILRIQQVVRGDSAAYFCASSPYRANTGELFFGEGSRLTVL.

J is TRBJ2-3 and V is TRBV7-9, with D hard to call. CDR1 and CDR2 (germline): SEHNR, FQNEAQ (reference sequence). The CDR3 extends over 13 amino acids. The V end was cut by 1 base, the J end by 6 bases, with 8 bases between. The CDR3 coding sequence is TGTGCCAGCAGCTTAGGGACCGGCGATACGCAGTATTTT. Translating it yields CASSLGTGDTQYF.

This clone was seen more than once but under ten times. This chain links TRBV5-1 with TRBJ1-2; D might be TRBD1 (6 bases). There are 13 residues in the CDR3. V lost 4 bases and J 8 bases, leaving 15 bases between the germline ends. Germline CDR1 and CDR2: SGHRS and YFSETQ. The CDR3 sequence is CASSPDRTEGYTF. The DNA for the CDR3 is TGCGCCAGCAGCCCCGACAGGACCGAGGGCTACACCTTC.

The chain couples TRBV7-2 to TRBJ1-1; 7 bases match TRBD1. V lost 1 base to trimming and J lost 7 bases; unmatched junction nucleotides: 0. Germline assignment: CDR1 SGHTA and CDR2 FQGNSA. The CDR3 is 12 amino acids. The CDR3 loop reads CASSLGQGEAFF. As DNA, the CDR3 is TGTGCCAGCAGCTTAGGACAGGGTGAAGCTTTCTTT.

The CDR3 DNA is TGTGCCAGCACCTACGGGGGGGCCTACGAGCAGTACTTC. This translates into CASTYGGAYEQYF. V is TRBV5-6 and J is TRBJ2-7; 8 nucleotides match TRBD2. Looked up from germline, CDR1 is SGHDT and CDR2 is YYEEEE. The junction had 4 bases not matched to a gene; V was cut back by 6 bases and J by 2 bases. The CDR3 totals 13 residues.

The CDR3 DNA follows: TGTGCCAGCTCACCAAAGGCAGGCCTTTACAATGAGCAGTTCTTC. Protein: CASSPKAGLYNEQFF. The chain recombines TRBV18 with TRBJ2-1; D not resolved. V shed 2 bases and J shed 4 bases, with 12 bases lying between them. CDR1 and CDR2 from the germline V gene are KGHSH and LQKENI. This CDR3 spans 15 amino acids.

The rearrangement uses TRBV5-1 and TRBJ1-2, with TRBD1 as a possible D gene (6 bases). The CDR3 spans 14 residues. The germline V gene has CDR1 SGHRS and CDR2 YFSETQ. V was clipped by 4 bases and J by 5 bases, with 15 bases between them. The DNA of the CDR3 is TGCGCCAGCAGCCAAGGCTCTACAGGGTATGGCTACACCTTC. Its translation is CASSQGSTGYGYTF.

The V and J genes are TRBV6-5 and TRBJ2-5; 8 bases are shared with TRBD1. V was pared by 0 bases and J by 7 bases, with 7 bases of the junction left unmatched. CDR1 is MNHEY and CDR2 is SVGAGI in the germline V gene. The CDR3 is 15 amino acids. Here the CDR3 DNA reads TGTGCCAGCAGTTACTCGATAGGACAGGGAAGGACCCAGTACTTC. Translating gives CASSYSIGQGRTQYF.

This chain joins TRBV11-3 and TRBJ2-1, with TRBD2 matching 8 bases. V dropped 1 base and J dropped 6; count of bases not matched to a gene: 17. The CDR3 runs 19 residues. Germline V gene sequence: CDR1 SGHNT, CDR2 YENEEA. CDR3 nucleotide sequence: TGTGCCAGCAGCTTAGGGGTTGTCGGGAGGGTGTGTACGGGCAATGAGCAGTTCTTC. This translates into CASSLGVVGRVCTGNEQFF.

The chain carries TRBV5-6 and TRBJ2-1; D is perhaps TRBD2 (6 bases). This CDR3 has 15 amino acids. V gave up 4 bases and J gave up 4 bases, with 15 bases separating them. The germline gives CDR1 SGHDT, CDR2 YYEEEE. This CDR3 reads CASSRRLDSYNEQFF. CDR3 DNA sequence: TGTGCCAGCAGCCGAAGACTAGATTCATACAATGAGCAGTTCTTC. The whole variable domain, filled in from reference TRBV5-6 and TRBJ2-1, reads DAGVTQSPTHLIKTRGQQVTLRCSPKSGHDTVSWYQQALGQGPQFIFQYYEEEERQRGNFPDRFSGHQFPNYSSELNVNALLLGDSALYLCASSRRLDSYNEQFFGPGTRLTVL.

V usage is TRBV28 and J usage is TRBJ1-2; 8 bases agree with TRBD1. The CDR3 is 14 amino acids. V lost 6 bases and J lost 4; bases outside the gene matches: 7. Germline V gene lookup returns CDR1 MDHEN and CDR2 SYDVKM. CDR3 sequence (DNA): TGTGCCAGCAGCTTCACGGACAGGGTCTATGGCTACACCTTC. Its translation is CASSFTDRVYGYTF.

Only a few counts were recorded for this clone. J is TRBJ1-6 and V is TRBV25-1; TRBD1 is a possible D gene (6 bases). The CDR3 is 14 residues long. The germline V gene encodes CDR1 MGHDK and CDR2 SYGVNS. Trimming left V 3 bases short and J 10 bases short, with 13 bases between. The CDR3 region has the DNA TGTGCCAGCAGTGAGGGGGCAATACGGTCACCCCTCCACTTT. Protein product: CASSEGAIRSPLHF.

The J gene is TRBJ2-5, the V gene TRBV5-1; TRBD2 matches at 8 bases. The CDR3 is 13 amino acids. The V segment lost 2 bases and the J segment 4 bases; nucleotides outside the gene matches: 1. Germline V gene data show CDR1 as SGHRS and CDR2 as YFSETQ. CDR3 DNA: TGCGCCAGCAGCTTTACTAGCGGAGAGACCCAGTACTTC. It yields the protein CASSFTSGETQYF. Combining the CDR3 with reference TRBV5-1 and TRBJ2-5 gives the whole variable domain KAGVTQTPRYLIKTRGQQVTLSCSPISGHRSVSWYQQTPGQGLQFLFEYFSETQRNKGNFPGRFSGRQFSNSRSEMNVSTLELGDSALYLCASSFTSGETQYFGPGTRLLVL.

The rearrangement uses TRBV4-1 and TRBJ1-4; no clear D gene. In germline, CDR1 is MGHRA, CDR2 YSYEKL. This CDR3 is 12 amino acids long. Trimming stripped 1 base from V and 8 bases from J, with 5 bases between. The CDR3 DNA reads TGCGCCAGCAGCCAAGTACAGGAAAAACTGTTTTTT. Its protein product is CASSQVQEKLFF.

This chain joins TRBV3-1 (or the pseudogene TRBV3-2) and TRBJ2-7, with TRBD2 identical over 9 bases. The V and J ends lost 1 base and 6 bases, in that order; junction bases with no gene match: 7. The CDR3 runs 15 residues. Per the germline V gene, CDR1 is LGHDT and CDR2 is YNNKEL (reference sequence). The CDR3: CASSQGPSGTSEQYF. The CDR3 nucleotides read TGTGCCAGCAGCCAAGGGCCTAGCGGGACCTCCGAGCAGTACTTC.

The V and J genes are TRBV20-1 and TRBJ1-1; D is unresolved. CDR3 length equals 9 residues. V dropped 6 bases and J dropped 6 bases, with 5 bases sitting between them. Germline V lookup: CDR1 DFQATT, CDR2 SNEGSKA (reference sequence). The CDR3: CSADSEAFF. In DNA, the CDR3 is TGCAGTGCCGACTCTGAAGCTTTCTTT.

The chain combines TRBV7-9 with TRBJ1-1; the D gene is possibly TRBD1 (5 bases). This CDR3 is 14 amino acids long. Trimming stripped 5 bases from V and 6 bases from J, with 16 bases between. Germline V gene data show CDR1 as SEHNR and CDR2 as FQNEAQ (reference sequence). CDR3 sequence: CASSLELGGAEAFF. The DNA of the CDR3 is TGTGCCAGCAGCCTCGAACTGGGGGGAGCTGAAGCTTTCTTT.

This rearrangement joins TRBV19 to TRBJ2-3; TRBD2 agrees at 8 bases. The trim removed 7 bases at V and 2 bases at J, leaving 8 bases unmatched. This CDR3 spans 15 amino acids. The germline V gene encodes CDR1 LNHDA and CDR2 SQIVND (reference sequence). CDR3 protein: CASTPGGGHTDTQYF. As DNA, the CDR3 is TGTGCCAGTACTCCCGGGGGGGGACACACAGATACGCAGTATTTT.

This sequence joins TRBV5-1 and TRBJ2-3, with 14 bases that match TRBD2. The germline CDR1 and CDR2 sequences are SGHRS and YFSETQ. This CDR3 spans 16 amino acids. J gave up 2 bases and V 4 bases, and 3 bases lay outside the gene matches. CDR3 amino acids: CASSPGLAGATDTQYF. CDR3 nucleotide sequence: TGCGCCAGCAGCCCGGGACTAGCGGGGGCCACAGATACGCAGTATTTT.

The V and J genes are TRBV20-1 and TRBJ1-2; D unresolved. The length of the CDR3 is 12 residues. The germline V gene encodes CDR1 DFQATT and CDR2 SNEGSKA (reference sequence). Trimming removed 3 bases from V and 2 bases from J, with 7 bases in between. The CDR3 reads CSASRQNYGYTF. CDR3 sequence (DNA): TGCAGTGCTAGTAGGCAGAACTATGGCTACACCTTC.